These T cell receptor beta chains were read from a single sample in a study of cytotoxic CD8 clonotypes in ibrutinib-treated CLL. Repertoires were generated with immunoSEQ multiplex PCR, while TCRdb's copy carries only in-frame clones and drops some. The repertoire has over 65,000 clones, roughly two thirds of them found once; the top ten carry approximately 6.2%. The sequencing here drew on PBMCs, taken after 12 months of ibrutinib treatment. Source of these receptors: a human donor with chronic lymphocytic leukemia. Both conserved end residues are part of each CDR3. The D gene is left open where the match is weak. The listing skips clone size in some rows; elsewhere it reads once, few, many or a size class.

V	size	D	J	CDR3	DNA
TRBV18	-	-	TRBJ2-1	CASSQAQGARYNEQFF	TGTGCCAGCTCACAAGCGCAGGGCGCCCGCTACAATGAGCAGTTCTTC
TRBV5-4	-	-	TRBJ1-4	CASSFSGGSNEKLFF	TGTGCCAGCAGCTTCAGTGGGGGCTCTAATGAAAAACTGTTTTTT
TRBV5-1	-	TRBD2	TRBJ2-7	CASSPIAGGSSYEQYF	TGCGCCAGCAGCCCAATAGCGGGGGGTTCCTCCTACGAGCAGTACTTC
TRBV9	-	TRBD2	TRBJ2-1	CASSVVPASGEGEQFF	TGTGCCAGCAGCGTAGTACCCGCTAGCGGGGAGGGAGAGCAGTTCTTC
TRBV5-1	-	TRBD2	TRBJ2-3	CASSRRLAGGPTDTQYF	TGCGCCAGCAGCCGAAGACTAGCGGGGGGGCCCACAGATACGCAGTATTTT
TRBV6-5	-	-	TRBJ1-1	CASSKMDSLPEAFF	TGTGCCAGCAGTAAGATGGACAGCCTTCCTGAAGCTTTCTTT
TRBV18	-	-	TRBJ1-1	CASSPPVVRDTEAFF	TGTGCCAGCTCACCACCCGTAGTGAGGGACACTGAAGCTTTCTTT
TRBV5-4	-	TRBD2	TRBJ2-2	CALRLAGGPRTGELFF	TGTGCCTTACGACTAGCGGGGGGGCCTCGGACCGGGGAGCTGTTTTTT
TRBV5-4	few	-	TRBJ1-1	CASSGRVGGDTEAFF	TGTGCCAGCAGCGGGCGGGTAGGAGGGGACACTGAAGCTTTCTTT
TRBV18	-	-	TRBJ2-2	CASSGRMGANTGELFF	TGTGCCAGCTCGGGGCGGATGGGCGCGAACACCGGGGAGCTGTTTTTT